The sequence of this T cell receptor (beta chain) was determined in a study of blood T cell repertoires in COVID-19. At the level of the study: COVID-19 samples from acute and convalescent phases originated in the United States, Italy and Spain. T cells, B-cell-depleted T cells, or PBMCs supplied cDNA or gDNA.

Trimming removed 6 bases at V and 7 bases at J, with 12 bases between. The length of the CDR3 is 13 residues. Germline values: CDR1 SGHVS, CDR2 FNYEAQ. In the authors' methods: The authors estimated nucleated cell counts from reference gene primer amplification. Data came from immunoSEQ multiplex PCR; TCRdb stores just in-frame clones and leaves some out. V, J and clone size derive from that table, while D and trimming were established from the DNA sequence. Among about 190,000 clones, approximately 79% were seen once, and the ten largest hold 15% to 20%. The receptor comes from a man between 60 and 70 years old with active or convalescent COVID-19. Input material: peripheral blood. The chain uses TRBV7-6 and TRBJ2-2, with D unclear. The chain's CDR3 is CASSFKTSGELFF. CDR3 coding DNA: TGTGCCAGCAGTTTCAAAACAAGCGGGGAGCTGTTTTTT.